This TCR beta chain was identified during a study of shared clonotypes between healthy human individuals. Looking at the study overall: Three plates were used per donor for CD4 naive, three for CD4 memory, two for CD8 naive and one for CD8 memory.

Trimming removed 0 bases from V and 7 bases from J; junction bases left unmatched: 7. This CDR3 has 17 amino acids. Germline CDR1 is MGHRA and CDR2 is YSYEKL. Profiling relied on immunoSEQ multiplex PCR, and the TCRdb table lists in-frame clones only, not all of them. The sample shows millions of clones, 85% to 95% of them seen only once. Terminally differentiated effector memory CD45RA+ cells were excluded by CCR7 positive selection of CD45RO-negative cells. A single count supports this clone. The chain combines TRBV4-1 with TRBJ2-2; 11 positions agree with TRBD2. The source material was naive CD8+ T cells from PBMCs. This receptor was obtained from a man aged 18 to 30 in good health. Some clones in this sample may be carry-over from other donors' samples. CDR3 bases: TGCGCCAGCAGCCAAGATCTTAGCGGGAGGGTTAGCGGGGAGCTGTTTTTT. Its protein is CASSQDLSGRVSGELFF.